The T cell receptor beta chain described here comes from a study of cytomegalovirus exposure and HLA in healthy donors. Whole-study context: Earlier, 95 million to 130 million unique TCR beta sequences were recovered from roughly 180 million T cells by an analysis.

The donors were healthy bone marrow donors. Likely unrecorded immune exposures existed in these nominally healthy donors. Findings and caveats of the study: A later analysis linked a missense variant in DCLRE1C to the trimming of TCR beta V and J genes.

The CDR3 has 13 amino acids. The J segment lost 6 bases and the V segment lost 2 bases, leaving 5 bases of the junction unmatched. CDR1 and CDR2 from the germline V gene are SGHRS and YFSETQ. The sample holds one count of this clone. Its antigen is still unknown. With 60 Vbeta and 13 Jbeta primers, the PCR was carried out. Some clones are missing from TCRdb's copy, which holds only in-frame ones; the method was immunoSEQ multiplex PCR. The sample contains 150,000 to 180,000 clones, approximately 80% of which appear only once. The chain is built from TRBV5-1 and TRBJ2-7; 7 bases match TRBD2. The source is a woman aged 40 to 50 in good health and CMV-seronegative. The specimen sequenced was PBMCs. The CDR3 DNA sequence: TGCGCCAGCAGCTTACCGGGGGGTGGCGAGCAGTACTTC. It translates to CASSLPGGGEQYF.